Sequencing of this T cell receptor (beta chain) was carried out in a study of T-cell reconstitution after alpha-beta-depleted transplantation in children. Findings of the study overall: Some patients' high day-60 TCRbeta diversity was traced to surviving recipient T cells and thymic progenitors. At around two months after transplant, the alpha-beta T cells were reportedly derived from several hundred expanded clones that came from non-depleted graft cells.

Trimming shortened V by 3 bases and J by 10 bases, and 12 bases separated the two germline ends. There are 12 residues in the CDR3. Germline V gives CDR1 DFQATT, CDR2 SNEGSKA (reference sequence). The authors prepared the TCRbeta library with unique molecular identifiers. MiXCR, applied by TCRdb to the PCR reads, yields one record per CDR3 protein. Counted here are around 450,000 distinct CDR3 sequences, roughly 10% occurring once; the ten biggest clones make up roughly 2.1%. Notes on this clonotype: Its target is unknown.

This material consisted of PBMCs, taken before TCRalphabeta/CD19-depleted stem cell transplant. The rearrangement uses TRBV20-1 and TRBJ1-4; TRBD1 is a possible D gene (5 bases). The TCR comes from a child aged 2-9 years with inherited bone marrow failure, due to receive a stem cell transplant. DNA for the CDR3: TGCAGTGCTAGCGTCGGGGGGACAAAACTGTTTTTT. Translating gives CSASVGGTKLFF.